Each of the 16 T cell receptor beta chains below was sequenced from the same sample in a study of cytomegalovirus exposure and HLA in healthy donors. PCR was performed using 60 Vbeta and 13 Jbeta primers. Profiled with immunoSEQ multiplex PCR; TCRdb holds only in-frame clones, not every one. The sample lists about 160,000 clones, 76% seen once, with 1.2% to 1.5% in the top ten. The source material was PBMCs. These receptors were taken from a man aged 55-75 years in good health and CMV-seronegative.

The chain joins TRBV20-1 to TRBJ2-7; D is unresolved. V was clipped by 0 bases and J by 3 bases, with 3 bases between them. The CDR3 runs to 11 residues. Germline V gives CDR1 DFQATT, CDR2 SNEGSKA (reference sequence). Here the CDR3 DNA reads TGCAGTGCTAGAGACTTCTACGAGCAGTACTTC. This encodes CSARDFYEQYF.

V usage is TRBV29-1 and J usage is TRBJ1-1; D unclear. The CDR3 spans 14 residues. Deletions cut 2 bases from V and 1 base from J, with 11 bases between. The V gene's germline CDR1 is SQVTM and CDR2 ANQGSEA. The CDR3 loop reads CSVEPKQENTEAFF. The CDR3 DNA reads TGCAGCGTTGAACCCAAACAAGAGAACACTGAAGCTTTCTTT. The variable domain in full, completed from reference TRBV29-1 and TRBJ1-1, reads SAVISQKPSRDICQRGTSLTIQCQVDSQVTMMFWYRQQPGQSLTLIATANQGSEATYESGFVIDKFPISRPNLTFSTLTVSNMSPEDSSIYLCSVEPKQENTEAFFGQGTRLTVV.

The chain joins TRBV2 to TRBJ2-2; 7 bases line up with TRBD2. V gave up 7 bases and J gave up 7 bases; unmatched junction bases: 15. The CDR3 has 16 amino acids. In germline, CDR1 is SNHLY, CDR2 FYNNEI. CDR3 DNA sequence: TGTGCCAGCATCGGGGGACTAACGGGGTTCTACGGGGAGCTGTTTTTT. Protein sequence: CASIGGLTGFYGELFF. Full variable domain (remainder filled in from reference TRBV2 and TRBJ2-2): EPEVTQTPSHQVTQMGQEVILRCVPISNHLYFYWYRQILGQKVEFLVSFYNNEISEKSEIFDDQFSVERPDGSNFTLKIRSTKLEDSAMYFCASIGGLTGFYGELFFGEGSRLTVL.

The chain has TRBV7-3 and TRBJ2-3, with D unclear. This CDR3 region has 13 residues. Per germline, CDR1 SGHTA and CDR2 FQGTGA. The V end was cut by 5 bases, the J end by 4 bases, with 10 bases between. CDR3: CASSPVVPDTQYF. CDR3 DNA sequence: TGTGCCAGCAGCCCGGTAGTTCCAGATACGCAGTATTTT. The full variable domain, with the rest looked up from reference TRBV7-3 and TRBJ2-3, is GAGVSQTPSNKVTEKGKYVELRCDPISGHTALYWYRQSLGQGPEFLIYFQGTGAADDSGLPNDRFFAVRPEGSVSTLKIQRTERGDSAVYLCASSPVVPDTQYFGPGTRLTVL.

J is TRBJ2-1 and V is TRBV2; maybe TRBD2 (6 bases). Germline V CDR1 and CDR2: SNHLY, FYNNEI. This CDR3 spans 16 amino acids. The V gene lost 6 bases and the J gene lost 4 bases, with 19 bases spanning the gap. This CDR3 reads CASSPPGAELYNEQFF. The CDR3 DNA reads as TGTGCCAGCAGCCCCCCGGGAGCGGAGCTATACAATGAGCAGTTCTTC.

The chain uses TRBV7-8 and TRBJ1-2; TRBD1 agrees at 8 bases. Trimming took 0 bases from V and 9 from J; bases not matched to a gene: 12. This CDR3 is built from 16 residues. Germline CDR1 is SGHVS and CDR2 is FQNEAQ. The CDR3 DNA reads as TGTGCCAGCAGCTTAGCGATGGCAGGGGGCAGAACAAGCTACACCTTC. Translating gives CASSLAMAGGRTSYTF.

The gene calls are TRBV28 and TRBJ2-3; maybe TRBD1 (5 bases). Looked up from germline, CDR1 is MDHEN and CDR2 is SYDVKM. There are 14 residues in the CDR3. V shed 9 bases and J shed 4 bases, with 17 bases lying between them. The CDR3 protein is CASLSGLGPDTQYF. The CDR3, as DNA: TGTGCCAGTCTATCAGGGTTGGGCCCAGATACGCAGTATTTT.

The rearrangement uses TRBV28 and TRBJ1-2, with D perhaps TRBD1 (6 bases). Trimming took 8 bases from V and 0 from J, leaving 10 bases between them. Germline V lookup: CDR1 MDHEN, CDR2 SYDVKM. CDR3 size: 13 residues. CDR3 sequence reads: CASGDNTNYGYTF. CDR3 nucleotides: TGTGCCAGCGGGGACAATACTAACTATGGCTACACCTTC.

The chain combines TRBV30 with TRBJ2-5, with a possible D match to TRBD2 (6 bases). Trimming removed 3 bases from V and 11 bases from J, with 19 bases in between. Germline CDR1 and CDR2: GTSNPN and SVGIG (reference sequence). The CDR3 is 13 amino acids. The CDR3 is CAWSGLGGSKQYF. The CDR3 DNA sequence: TGTGCCTGGAGCGGATTGGGAGGTTCAAAGCAGTACTTC.

This clone was found a few times. V and J are TRBV18 and TRBJ2-1; no clear D gene. This CDR3 spans 15 amino acids. V was clipped by 2 bases and J by 0 bases, with 8 bases between them. From germline, CDR1 is KGHSH and CDR2 LQKENI. The chain's CDR3 is CASSPAVSSYNEQFF. The CDR3 coding sequence is TGTGCCAGCTCACCAGCGGTTAGCTCCTACAATGAGCAGTTCTTC.

The chain combines TRBV28 with TRBJ2-7; no clear D gene. CDR3 size: 13 residues. Trimming stripped 8 bases from V and 0 bases from J, with 11 bases between. Germline CDR1 MDHEN, CDR2 SYDVKM. CDR3 in amino acids: CASLGASSYEQYF. CDR3 DNA sequence: TGTGCCAGCCTGGGCGCGAGCTCCTACGAGCAGTACTTC. The full variable domain, rest sourced from reference TRBV28 and TRBJ2-7, is DVKVTQSSRYLVKRTGEKVFLECVQDMDHENMFWYRQDPGLGLRLIYFSYDVKMKEKGDIPEGYSVSREKKERFSLILESASTNQTSMYLCASLGASSYEQYFGPGTRLTVT.

There are a few counts of this clone. V is TRBV28 and J is TRBJ1-2, with D perhaps TRBD1 (5 bases). The CDR3 is 13 amino acids. Germline V gives CDR1 MDHEN, CDR2 SYDVKM. Trimming removed 6 bases at V and 3 bases at J, with 11 bases between. CDR3 region: CASRNGGDYGYTF. The CDR3 DNA reads TGTGCCAGCAGAAATGGGGGGGACTATGGCTACACCTTC.

The chain is built from TRBV7-9 and TRBJ2-3; 9 bases are a match to TRBD2. Per germline, CDR1 SEHNR and CDR2 FQNEAQ (reference sequence). After removal of 2 bases from V and 0 bases from J, the junction contained 9 bases not matched to a gene. The CDR3 runs 18 residues. The CDR3 sequence is CASSLLFDTSGSTDTQYF. The CDR3, as DNA: TGTGCCAGCAGCTTATTGTTCGACACTAGCGGGAGCACAGATACGCAGTATTTT.

The chain links TRBV19 to TRBJ2-2; TRBD1 matches at 11 bases. The CDR3 length is 15 residues. CDR1 and CDR2 from the germline V gene are LNHDA and SQIVND (reference sequence). The junction had 6 bases not matched to a gene; V was cut back by 7 bases and J by 5 bases. The CDR3 nucleotides read TGTGCCAGTACCACGGGGACAGGGGGAACCGGGGAGCTGTTTTTT. Amino acids: CASTTGTGGTGELFF.

CDR3: CSVSLADTQYF. In DNA, the CDR3 is TGCAGCGTCTCACTGGCAGATACGCAGTATTTT. V usage is TRBV29-1 and J usage is TRBJ2-3; D ambiguous. Germline CDR1 and CDR2: SQVTM and ANQGSEA. Trimming removed 6 bases from V and 4 bases from J, with 8 bases in between. The CDR3 is 11 amino acids.

The chain carries TRBV7-8 and TRBJ2-5; TRBD1 matches 12 bases. The CDR3 contains 14 residues. V gave up 4 bases and J gave up 11 bases; unmatched junction bases: 8. CDR1 is SGHVS, CDR2 FQNEAQ, per germline. The CDR3 sequence: CASSSGQGAGEQYF. The CDR3 DNA sequence: TGTGCCAGCAGCTCGGGACAGGGGGCAGGGGAGCAGTACTTC.